These T cell receptor beta chains were read from a single sample in a study of spatial heterogeneity in lung cancer. From the 5' RACE reads, TCRdb called clonotypes with MiXCR, one entry per CDR3 protein. The table shows 1,700 or so distinct CDR3 sequences, with around 23% occurring only once. The sequences come from normal lung tissue next to the tumor, collected at surgery. The receptors here all came from a male donor with early-stage non-small cell lung cancer. Both conserved end residues are part of each CDR3. Fields, in order: J gene, CDR3 length, V gene, clone size, D gene, CDR3 protein, CDR3 DNA. A D gene is named only where the DNA matches it firmly. Not all rows give a size; the values are once, few, many and, for expanded clones, a class.

TRBJ2-7 | 15 | TRBV20-1 | few | TRBD2 | CSARALAGGAYEQYF | TGCAGTGCTAGGGCATTAGCGGGAGGCGCCTACGAGCAGTACTTC
TRBJ2-7 | 16 | TRBV20-1 | medium-sized | TRBD1 | CSAHTGQGTTAYEQYF | TGCAGTGCTCATACGGGACAGGGGACCACCGCCTACGAGCAGTACTTC
TRBJ2-7 | 11 | TRBV29-1 | large | - | CSVRWGYEQYF | TGCAGCGTCCGTTGGGGGTACGAGCAGTACTTC
TRBJ1-5 | 15 | TRBV4-2 | few | - | CASSPGTDSNQPQHF | TGTGCCAGCAGCCCTGGGACCGATAGCAATCAGCCCCAGCATTTT
TRBJ1-2 | 15 | TRBV24-1 | large | - | CATSGSTRGVYGYTF | TGTGCCACCAGTGGGTCGACGAGGGGCGTCTATGGCTACACCTTC
TRBJ2-1 | 15 | TRBV5-1 | many | TRBD2 | CASSLSSGGADEQFF | TGCGCCAGCAGCTTGTCTAGCGGGGGGGCCGATGAGCAGTTCTTC
TRBJ2-2 | 14 | TRBV6-5 | large | - | CAAGPGRGTGELFF | TGTGCCGCGGGGCCCGGGCGAGGCACCGGGGAGCTGTTTTTT
TRBJ2-1 | 18 | TRBV2 | medium-sized | TRBD1 | CASSEGVVGDRTSNEQFF | TGTGCCAGCAGTGAAGGGGTGGTTGGGGACAGAACGTCCAATGAGCAGTTCTTC
TRBJ2-3 | 17 | TRBV4-3 | medium-sized | - | CASSQDTSPLSTDTQYF | TGCGCCAGCAGCCAAGACACTAGCCCCCTTAGCACAGATACGCAGTATTTT
TRBJ1-5 | 15 | TRBV28 | medium-sized | TRBD1 | CASTLYRGSNQPQHF | TGTGCCAGCACCCTATACAGGGGGAGCAATCAGCCCCAGCATTTT
TRBJ2-1 | 12 | TRBV7-9 | large | - | CASRRDYNEQFF | TGTGCCAGCAGGCGGGATTACAATGAGCAGTTCTTC
TRBJ2-5 | 12 | TRBV11-2 | - | - | CASNRVYETQYF | TGTGCCAGCAATCGGGTTTATGAGACCCAGTACTTC
TRBJ2-1 | 14 | TRBV7-9 | few | - | CASSLASSYNEQFF | TGTGCCAGCAGCTTAGCCAGCTCCTACAATGAGCAGTTCTTC
TRBJ2-2 | 17 | TRBV27 | many | TRBD1 | CASSLLFSGTGAGELFF | TGTGCCAGCAGTTTATTGTTTTCGGGGACAGGGGCCGGGGAGCTGTTTTTT
TRBJ1-6 | 14 | TRBV5-5 | medium-sized | - | CASSVGRLDSPLHF | TGTGCCAGCAGCGTGGGACGGTTAGATTCACCCCTCCACTTT
TRBJ2-5 | 13 | TRBV10-3 | - | - | CASSERTEETQYF | TGTGCCTCATCAGAAAGGACAGAAGAGACCCAGTACTTC
TRBJ1-1 | 13 | TRBV9 | large | - | CASGEGRDTEAFF | TGTGCCAGCGGGGAGGGAAGGGACACTGAAGCTTTCTTT
TRBJ2-2 | 14 | TRBV11-2 | medium-sized | TRBD2 | CANSGASNTGELFF | TGTGCTAATAGCGGGGCCTCGAACACCGGGGAGCTGTTTTTT
TRBJ2-3 | 13 | TRBV29-1 | few | - | CSVGGDLADTQYF | TGCAGCGTTGGAGGGGACTTGGCAGATACGCAGTATTTT
TRBJ2-3 | 11 | TRBV20-1 | - | - | CSAKPTDTQYF | TGCAGTGCTAAGCCCACAGATACGCAGTATTTT
TRBJ2-7 | 14 | TRBV27 | medium-sized | - | CASSHSAGAYEQYF | TGTGCCAGCAGTCACAGCGCAGGGGCCTACGAGCAGTACTTC
TRBJ2-1 | 12 | TRBV2 | few | - | CASSQLFNEQFF | TGTGCCAGCTCCCAGTTGTTCAATGAGCAGTTCTTC
TRBJ2-2 | 13 | TRBV7-9 | large | - | CASSYGDSEVLFF | TGTGCCAGCAGCTACGGGGACTCCGAGGTGCTGTTTTTT
TRBJ2-5 | 16 | TRBV5-1 | large | TRBD1 | CASSTGVGSPQETQYF | TGCGCCAGCAGCACAGGGGTGGGCAGTCCCCAAGAGACCCAGTACTTC
TRBJ2-5 | 18 | TRBV7-2 | large | - | CASSPSGGTRSVKETQYF | TGTGCCAGCAGCCCTAGTGGAGGGACGAGGAGTGTAAAAGAGACCCAGTACTTC
TRBJ2-1 | 18 | TRBV4-3 | medium-sized | TRBD2 | CASSQDVASGGIYNEQFF | TGCGCCAGCAGCCAAGATGTGGCTAGCGGGGGGATATACAATGAGCAGTTCTTC
TRBJ2-6 | 15 | TRBV20-1 | medium-sized | - | CSARVDSSGANVLTF | TGCAGTGCTAGGGTAGACAGCTCTGGGGCCAACGTCCTGACTTTC
TRBJ1-2 | 14 | TRBV25-1 | medium-sized | TRBD1 | CASSDQGANYGYTF | TGTGCCAGCAGTGACCAGGGGGCTAACTATGGCTACACCTTC
TRBJ2-7 | 14 | TRBV5-1 | - | - | CASSLAFGSYEQYF | TGCGCCAGCAGCTTGGCCTTCGGTTCCTACGAGCAGTACTTC
TRBJ2-2 | 13 | TRBV19 | medium-sized | - | CASSDTNTGELFF | TGTGCCAGTAGTGACACGAACACCGGGGAGCTGTTTTTT
TRBJ2-3 | 15 | TRBV9 | medium-sized | - | CASSVQQGATDTQYF | TGTGCCAGCAGCGTGCAACAGGGCGCCACAGATACGCAGTATTTT
TRBJ2-1 | 13 | TRBV23-1 | medium-sized | - | CASSQSCRGYPFF | TGCGCCAGCAGTCAATCGTGTCGGGGGTACCCGTTCTTC
TRBJ2-5 | 12 | TRBV2 | - | - | CASSGSQETQYF | TGTGCCAGCAGCGGGTCCCAAGAGACCCAGTACTTC
TRBJ1-4 | 11 | TRBV4-2 | - | - | CASSQSEKLFF | TGTGCCAGCAGCCAAAGTGAAAAACTGTTTTTT
TRBJ2-6 | 14 | TRBV6-1 | medium-sized | - | CANSDSSGANVLTF | TGTGCCAACTCAGATAGCTCTGGGGCCAACGTCCTGACTTTC
TRBJ2-7 | 15 | TRBV28 | - | TRBD1 | CASSAVGQGSHEQYF | TGTGCCAGCAGTGCGGTAGGACAGGGTTCCCACGAGCAGTACTTC
TRBJ2-2 | 13 | TRBV7-2 | medium-sized | - | CASSAWGTGELFF | TGTGCCAGCAGCGCCTGGGGGACCGGGGAGCTGTTTTTT
TRBJ1-3 | 11 | TRBV28 | - | - | CATTPGNTIYF | TGTGCCACCACCCCGGGAAACACCATATATTTT
TRBJ1-5 | 21 | TRBV23-1 | large | TRBD1 | CASSQTTGLKEGSGEDQPQHF | TGCGCCAGCAGTCAGACGACAGGGTTAAAGGAGGGAAGTGGAGAGGATCAGCCCCAGCATTTT
TRBJ1-5 | 14 | TRBV3-1 | large | TRBD1 | CASTHSGGNQPQHF | TGTGCCAGCACCCATTCAGGGGGAAATCAGCCCCAGCATTTT
TRBJ2-2 | 14 | TRBV27 | large | - | CASSPHRSDGELFF | TGTGCCAGCAGTCCCCACCGGTCTGACGGGGAGCTGTTTTTT
TRBJ1-5 | 13 | TRBV12-3/TRBV12-4 | medium-sized | TRBD1 | CASRGQGDQPQHF | TGTGCCAGCAGGGGACAGGGCGATCAGCCCCAGCATTTT